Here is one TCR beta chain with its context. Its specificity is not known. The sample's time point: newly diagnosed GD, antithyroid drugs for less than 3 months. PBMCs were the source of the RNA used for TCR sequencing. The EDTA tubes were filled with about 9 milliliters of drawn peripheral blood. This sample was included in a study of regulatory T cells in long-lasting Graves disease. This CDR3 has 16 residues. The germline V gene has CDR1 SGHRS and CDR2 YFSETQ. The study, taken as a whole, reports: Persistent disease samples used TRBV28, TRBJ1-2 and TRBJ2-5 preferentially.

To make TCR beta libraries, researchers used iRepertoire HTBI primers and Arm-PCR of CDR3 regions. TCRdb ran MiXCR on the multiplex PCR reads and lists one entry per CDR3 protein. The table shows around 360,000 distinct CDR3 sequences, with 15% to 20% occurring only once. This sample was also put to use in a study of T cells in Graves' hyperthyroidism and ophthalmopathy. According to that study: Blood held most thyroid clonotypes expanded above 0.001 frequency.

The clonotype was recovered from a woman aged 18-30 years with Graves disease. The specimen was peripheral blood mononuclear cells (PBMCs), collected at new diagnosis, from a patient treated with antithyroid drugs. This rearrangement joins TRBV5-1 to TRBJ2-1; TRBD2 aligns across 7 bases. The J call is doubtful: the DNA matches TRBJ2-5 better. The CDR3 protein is CASSLAPSGGQETQYF. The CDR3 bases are TGCGCCAGCAGCTTGGCCCCCTCGGGGGGCCAAGAGACCCAGTACTTC.